The source of this T cell receptor beta chain is a study of blood T cell repertoires in COVID-19. Study background: T cells, B-cell-depleted T cells, or PBMCs supplied cDNA or gDNA.

This clone was detected a few times. Methods used by the authors: Amplified reference gene primers provided the basis for estimating nucleated cell counts. Some clones are missing from TCRdb's copy, which holds only in-frame ones; the method was immunoSEQ multiplex PCR. V and J calls and clone size come straight from that table; D and trimming were deduced from the DNA. The table lists around 620,000 clones, approximately 90% of them singletons, with approximately 0.3% in the top ten. With V trimmed by 5 bases and J by 8 bases, 5 bases remained unmatched. In germline, CDR1 is SNHLY, CDR2 FYNNEI. The CDR3 loop spans 12 amino acids.

The sequencing input was peripheral blood. The origin of this receptor is a woman aged 18-29 years with acute or convalescent COVID-19. The chain combines TRBV2 with TRBJ1-2, with TRBD1 matching over 7 bases. The CDR3 spells CASSLQGSGYTF. DNA for the CDR3: TGTGCCAGCAGTCTACAGGGGTCGGGCTACACCTTC. Drawing the rest from reference TRBV2 and TRBJ1-2, the complete variable domain is EPEVTQTPSHQVTQMGQEVILRCVPISNHLYFYWYRQILGQKVEFLVSFYNNEISEKSEIFDDQFSVERPDGSNFTLKIRSTKLEDSAMYFCASSLQGSGYTFGSGTRLTVV.